Below, 26 T cell receptor beta chains from the same sample are listed, as sequenced in a study of regulatory T cells in long-lasting Graves disease. The time point is: persistent/refractory GD, antithyroid drugs over 5 years with positive TRAb. There was RNA extracted from PBMCs, and the TCR library was made from it. CDR3 regions were amplified by Arm-PCR using iRepertoire HTBI primers to build TCR beta libraries. MiXCR, run by TCRdb on the multiplex PCR reads, gives a single entry per CDR3 protein. The data contain approximately 400,000 distinct CDR3 sequences, about a quarter of them seen just once; the ten biggest clones take up about a quarter. The sample consisted of peripheral blood mononuclear cells (PBMCs), taken when the disease was refractory, from a patient treated with antithyroid drugs. The receptors were sampled from a female donor with Graves disease.

J is TRBJ2-5 and V is TRBV19, with 8 bases identical to TRBD2. The germline V gene has CDR1 LNHDA and CDR2 SQIVND (reference sequence). This CDR3 region has 15 residues. V dropped 4 bases and J dropped 2; count of bases not matched to a gene: 6. The CDR3 is CASSTGIAGQETQYF. In DNA, the CDR3 is TGTGCCAGTAGTACGGGGATAGCGGGGCAAGAGACCCAGTACTTC.

This clonotype appeared a few times. The chain uses TRBV2 and TRBJ1-2; D is unclear. Germline values: CDR1 SNHLY, CDR2 FYNNEI. V was cut by 0 bases and J by 8 bases, with 10 bases left in between. The CDR3 consists of 13 residues. The CDR3 here is CASSEARSGGYTF. Written as DNA, the CDR3 is TGTGCCAGCAGTGAAGCCAGAAGCGGGGGCTACACCTTC.

This clonotype was counted a single time. V usage is TRBV12-3 or TRBV12-4 and J usage is TRBJ2-3, with D possibly TRBD1 on 6 matching bases. CDR3 length: 15 amino acids. V was trimmed by 7 bases and J by 1 base, leaving 15 bases between them. The CDR3: CASTSHRAGTDTQYF. DNA of the CDR3: TGTGCCAGCACCTCTCACAGGGCTGGCACAGATACGCAGTATTTT.

The chain is built from TRBV5-1 and TRBJ2-3; no clear D gene. CDR1 is SGHRS and CDR2 is YFSETQ in the germline V gene. Deletions cut 1 base from V and 4 bases from J, with 13 bases between. CDR3 size: 15 residues. This chain's CDR3 is CASSLNSDRADTQYF. The CDR3 DNA sequence: TGCGCCAGCAGCTTGAATTCCGACCGTGCAGATACGCAGTATTTT.

Many counts were recorded for this clonotype. V gene TRBV6-1 combines with J gene TRBJ2-2; D is unclear. CDR1 and CDR2 (germline): MNHNS, SASEGT. The CDR3 length is 13 residues. Trimming removed 9 bases from V and 9 bases from J, with 17 bases in between. CDR3: CASLVLHSWELFF. The CDR3 region has the DNA TGTGCCAGTCTAGTTCTGCATTCCTGGGAGCTGTTTTTT.

This clonotype showed up many times. The chain uses TRBV7-2 and TRBJ2-2, with TRBD1 as a possible D gene (6 bases). The CDR3 has 15 amino acids. Looked up from germline, CDR1 is SGHTA and CDR2 is FQGNSA. V lost 4 bases to trimming and J lost 2 bases, with 11 bases between them. The CDR3 here is CASSYTGFNTGELFF. The CDR3 DNA reads TGTGCCAGCAGCTATACAGGGTTCAACACCGGGGAGCTGTTTTTT.

Only a few counts were recorded for this clonotype. The chain recombines TRBV7-2 with TRBJ1-2; possible D gene TRBD1, 5 bases. With 0 bases removed from V and 5 bases from J, the gap between germline ends came to 13 bases. The CDR3 covers 15 residues. CDR1 and CDR2 (germline): SGHTA, FQGNSA. As DNA, the CDR3 is TGTGCCAGCAGCTTAGCTAGTGTGGGGGGTTATGGCTACACCTTC. The encoded protein is CASSLASVGGYGYTF.

The CDR3 spells CSAIHAIGQGGGYTF. CDR3 bases: TGCAGTGCTATTCACGCAATCGGACAGGGCGGTGGCTACACCTTC. This chain uses TRBV20-1 with TRBJ1-2; the match to TRBD1 covers 8 bases. CDR3 length equals 15 residues. With 4 bases clipped from V and 7 bases from J, the junction kept 14 bases outside the gene matches. Germline V lookup: CDR1 DFQATT, CDR2 SNEGSKA (reference sequence).

V usage is TRBV30 and J usage is TRBJ2-7, with D possibly TRBD2 on 6 matching bases. Looked up from germline, CDR1 is GTSNPN and CDR2 is SVGIG (reference sequence). The CDR3 totals 12 residues. Trimming pared 3 bases from V and 3 bases from J, leaving 9 bases between. This CDR3 is CAWRRDGYEQYF. Written as DNA, the CDR3 is TGTGCCTGGAGGCGGGACGGCTACGAGCAGTACTTC.

This clonotype has a count of ten or more. The CDR3 sequence: CASSPPGTSGTSYEQYF. The CDR3 nucleotides read TGTGCCAGCAGTCCCCCCGGGACTAGCGGTACTTCCTACGAGCAGTACTTC. V gene TRBV12-3 or TRBV12-4 combines with J gene TRBJ2-7, with 11 positions matching TRBD2. This CDR3 has 17 amino acids. V shed 5 bases, J shed 1 base, and the junction held 10 bases outside the gene matches.

The chain couples TRBV18 to TRBJ1-2; TRBD1 matches 7 bases. This CDR3 is 16 amino acids long. V was clipped by 3 bases and J by 3 bases; unmatched bases: 10. Per the germline V gene, CDR1 is KGHSH and CDR2 is LQKENI. This CDR3 is CASSPSWDSGYYGYTF. CDR3 in DNA: TGTGCCAGCTCACCCTCCTGGGACAGCGGCTACTATGGCTACACCTTC.

This clonotype occurred a few times. This rearrangement joins TRBV7-9 to TRBJ1-2; TRBD1 matches at 7 bases. Germline trimming cut 9 bases from V and 8 bases from J; bases unmatched to any gene: 15. This CDR3 comprises 14 residues. Germline V lookup: CDR1 SEHNR, CDR2 FQNEAQ (reference sequence). CDR3 sequence (DNA): TGTGCCAGGCGACAGGGAGCAGGGCTATTCGGCTACACCTTC. It specifies CARRQGAGLFGYTF.

This clonotype was picked up one time. The chain employs TRBV20-1 and TRBJ2-5; 13 nucleotides match TRBD2. V lost 0 bases and J lost 7; bases outside the gene matches: 11. This CDR3 has 17 amino acids. CDR1 and CDR2 (germline): DFQATT, SNEGSKA (reference sequence). The CDR3 loop is CSARDRGLAGFVGTQYF. The DNA for the CDR3 is TGCAGTGCTAGAGATCGGGGACTAGCGGGATTTGTGGGGACCCAGTACTTC.

The genes are TRBV5-1 and TRBJ2-1, with D perhaps TRBD2 (6 bases). The CDR3 is made up of 16 amino acids. V was shortened by 1 base and J by 5 bases, with 16 bases between the two germline ends. Looked up from germline, CDR1 is SGHRS and CDR2 is YFSETQ. The DNA for the CDR3 is TGCGCCAGCAGCTTGTCCCCGGGAGTGAGGCACAATGAGCAGTTCTTC. It specifies CASSLSPGVRHNEQFF.

V is TRBV7-9 and J is TRBJ2-5; TRBD1 might be the D (5 bases). V lost 5 bases, J lost 5 bases, and 15 bases lay in between. The CDR3 has 14 residues. CDR1 is SEHNR and CDR2 is FQNEAQ in the germline V gene (reference sequence). CDR3: CASSRSAGLETQYF. The DNA for the CDR3 is TGTGCCAGCAGCCGAAGTGCAGGGCTTGAGACCCAGTACTTC.

The chain links TRBV24-1 to TRBJ2-6, with D perhaps TRBD1 (6 bases). This CDR3 region has 17 residues. Deletions cut 5 bases from V and 0 bases from J, with 13 bases between. Germline loops: CDR1 KGHDR, CDR2 SFDVKD. CDR3 bases: TGTGCCACCAGTGCCCGGACAGTGAGCTCTGGGGCCAACGTCCTGACTTTC. As protein: CATSARTVSSGANVLTF.

In its sample, this clonotype was seen many times. The chain employs TRBV7-2 and TRBJ1-1, with D unresolved. The CDR3 sequence is 11 residues long. V shed 2 bases and J shed 8 bases, with 6 bases lying between them. Germline V gives CDR1 SGHTA, CDR2 FQGNSA. The DNA of the CDR3 is TGTGCCAGCAGCTTAACACCGGAAGCTTTCTTT. This gives the protein CASSLTPEAFF.

On this clonotype: This may be a read error: a much more frequent sequence differs by one nucleotide. V and J are TRBV3-1 and TRBJ2-7; 9 nucleotides agree with TRBD2. This CDR3 has 14 residues. In germline, CDR1 is LGHDT, CDR2 YNNKEL (reference sequence). The CDR3 bases are TGTGCCAACAGCCAAGGACTAGCGATCCTCGAGCAGTACTTC. It specifies CANSQGLAILEQYF.

This clonotype was recorded a few times. The rearrangement links TRBV2 to TRBJ1-6; 7 bases align to TRBD1. The CDR3 runs 15 residues. Germline V gene data show CDR1 as SNHLY and CDR2 as FYNNEI. Unmatched junction bases numbered 7, after V lost 6 bases and J lost 5 bases. In DNA, the CDR3 is TGTGCCAGCAGCTCCGGGACAGCGAATAATTCACCCCTCCACTTT. It is translated as CASSSGTANNSPLHF.

This chain connects TRBV14 to TRBJ2-7; D is undetermined. With 5 bases removed from V and 2 bases from J, the gap between germline ends came to 7 bases. Germline V gives CDR1 SGHDN, CDR2 FVKESK. CDR3 length equals 12 residues. CDR3 coding DNA: TGTGCCAGCAGCAAGGTTCCCTACGAGCAGTACTTC. Amino acids: CASSKVPYEQYF.

The gene calls are TRBV19 and TRBJ2-7; 10 nucleotides match TRBD2. The CDR3 consists of 15 residues. Looked up from germline, CDR1 is LNHDA and CDR2 is SQIVND (reference sequence). Trimming at V came to 5 bases and at J to 1 base, leaving 5 bases not matched to a gene. As DNA, the CDR3 is TGTGCCAGTAGTGCAAGGACTAGCGGATCCTACGAGCAGTACTTC. Translating it yields CASSARTSGSYEQYF. Full variable domain (rest looked up from reference TRBV19 and TRBJ2-7): DGGITQSPKYLFRKEGQNVTLSCEQNLNHDAMYWYRQDPGQGLRLIYYSQIVNDFQKGDIAEGYSVSREKKESFPLTVTSAQKNPTAFYLCASSARTSGSYEQYFGPGTRLTVT.

The sample holds a few counts of this clonotype. The chain couples TRBV24-1 to TRBJ1-5, with D hard to call. V lost 3 bases, J lost 7 bases, and 15 bases lay in between. Germline-derived CDR1 and CDR2 are KGHDR and SFDVKD. This CDR3 is built from 15 residues. CDR3 sequence (DNA): TGTGCCACCAGTGATACGGCAGGACCAGGACAGCCCCAGCATTTT. Protein product: CATSDTAGPGQPQHF.

The chain is built from TRBV20-1 and TRBJ1-5; D gene uncertain. CDR1 and CDR2 (germline): DFQATT, SNEGSKA (reference sequence). The CDR3 sequence is 14 residues long. Deletions cut 1 base from V and 0 bases from J, with 7 bases between. CDR3 coding DNA: TGCAGTGCTAGAGTGGCTAATAGCAATCAGCCCCAGCATTTT. Residues: CSARVANSNQPQHF.

Notes on this clonotype: Given a much more abundant clone one base away, this may be a read error. The chain employs TRBV19 and TRBJ1-1; 7 bases agree with TRBD1. J was trimmed by 0 bases and V by 8 bases; bases with no gene match: 9. The CDR3 has 15 residues. Germline-derived CDR1 and CDR2 are LNHDA and SQIVND (reference sequence). The CDR3 loop reads CASGSGQVMNTEAFF. The CDR3 DNA follows: TGTGCCAGTGGTTCCGGACAGGTCATGAACACTGAAGCTTTCTTT. The entire variable domain, with the rest obtained from reference TRBV19 and TRBJ1-1, is as follows: DGGITQSPKYLFRKEGQNVTLSCEQNLNHDAMYWYRQDPGQGLRLIYYSQIVNDFQKGDIAEGYSVSREKKESFPLTVTSAQKNPTAFYLCASGSGQVMNTEAFFGQGTRLTVV.

This chain uses TRBV20-1 with TRBJ2-2, with 12 bases that match TRBD2. CDR3 length: 18 amino acids. The germline gives CDR1 DFQATT, CDR2 SNEGSKA (reference sequence). After removal of 2 bases from V and 1 base from J, the junction contained 8 bases not matched to a gene. CDR3 sequence (DNA): TGCAGTGCTAGAAGAGGACTAGCGGGACATAAGAACACCGGGGAGCTGTTTTTT. Encoded protein: CSARRGLAGHKNTGELFF.

In this sample, this clonotype turned up many times. The rearrangement joins TRBV12-3 or TRBV12-4 to TRBJ1-2; D unresolved. The CDR3 is made up of 16 amino acids. V lost 5 bases and J lost 13, with 29 bases in between. CDR3 region: CASSQLQYGSTMACTF. CDR3 DNA: TGTGCCAGCAGTCAACTCCAATATGGGTCCACTATGGCTTGCACCTTC.